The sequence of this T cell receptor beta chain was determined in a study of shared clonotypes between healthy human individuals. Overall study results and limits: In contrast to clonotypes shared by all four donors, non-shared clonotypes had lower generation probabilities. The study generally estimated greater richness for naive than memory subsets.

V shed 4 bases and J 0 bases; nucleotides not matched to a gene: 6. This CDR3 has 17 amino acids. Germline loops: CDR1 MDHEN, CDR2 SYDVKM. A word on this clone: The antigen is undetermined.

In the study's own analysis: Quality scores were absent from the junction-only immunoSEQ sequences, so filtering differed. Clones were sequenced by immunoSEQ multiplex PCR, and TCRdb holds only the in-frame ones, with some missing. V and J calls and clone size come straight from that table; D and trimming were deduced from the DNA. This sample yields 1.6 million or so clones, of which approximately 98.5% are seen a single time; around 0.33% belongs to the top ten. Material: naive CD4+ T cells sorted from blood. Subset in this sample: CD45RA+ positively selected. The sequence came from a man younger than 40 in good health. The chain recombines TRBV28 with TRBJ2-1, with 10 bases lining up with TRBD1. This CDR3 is CASSSFWTGGSYNEQFF. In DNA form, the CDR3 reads TGTGCCAGCAGTTCTTTCTGGACAGGGGGCTCCTACAATGAGCAGTTCTTC.